The subject of this entry is one T cell receptor (beta chain). Sequenced by immunoSEQ multiplex PCR; TCRdb stores in-frame clones only, minus some. The table lists 300,000 to 350,000 clones, 80% to 90% of them singletons, with roughly 2% in the top ten. This sample was included in a study of blood T cell repertoires in COVID-19. Study summary: The samples span acute and convalescent COVID-19 from the United States, Italy and Spain.

Before being deemed recovered, Cohort 3 donors had two negative PCRs, clearance, or symptom resolution. V lost 5 bases and J lost 2, with 10 bases in between. The CDR3 length is 13 residues. The sample comprised PBMCs or T cells enriched from blood (not recorded which). This chain links TRBV12-3 or TRBV12-4 with TRBJ2-7, with unresolved D. This sequence was found in a man aged 25-45 years who had recovered from COVID-19. CDR3 DNA sequence: TGTGCCAGCAGTGATTACATGGCCTACGAGCAGTACTTC. Residues: CASSDYMAYEQYF.